This T cell receptor beta chain was recorded in a study of human T cells and chemical hapten exposure. The wider study: Alopecia universalis, totalis or areata was present in patients who were mostly female.

This clonotype was observed at least ten times. MiXCR, run by TCRdb on the RACE reads, gives a single entry per CDR3 protein. The table shows about 82,000 distinct CDR3 sequences, with 10% to 15% occurring only once. This sample's time point: patch test 3, about 24 weeks after DPC sensitization. Indicated treatment: therapeutic diphenylcyclopropenone sensitization with weekly scalp DPC. This CDR3 contains 15 residues. The ends lost 7 bases at V and 6 bases at J; junction bases unmatched: 14. Per the germline V gene, CDR1 is MNHEY and CDR2 is SMNVEV (reference sequence). The sequence was obtained from a woman in her 50s with alopecia areata. Some clones in this sample may be carry-over from other donors' samples. The rearrangement uses TRBV27 and TRBJ2-5, with TRBD2 matching over 7 bases. The input for sequencing was whole blood, taken in connection with sensitization to the hapten diphenylcyclopropenone (DPC). CDR3 region: CASTPTGGSLKTQYF. In DNA, the CDR3 is TGTGCCAGCACTCCGACGGGGGGTAGTTTGAAGACCCAGTACTTC.